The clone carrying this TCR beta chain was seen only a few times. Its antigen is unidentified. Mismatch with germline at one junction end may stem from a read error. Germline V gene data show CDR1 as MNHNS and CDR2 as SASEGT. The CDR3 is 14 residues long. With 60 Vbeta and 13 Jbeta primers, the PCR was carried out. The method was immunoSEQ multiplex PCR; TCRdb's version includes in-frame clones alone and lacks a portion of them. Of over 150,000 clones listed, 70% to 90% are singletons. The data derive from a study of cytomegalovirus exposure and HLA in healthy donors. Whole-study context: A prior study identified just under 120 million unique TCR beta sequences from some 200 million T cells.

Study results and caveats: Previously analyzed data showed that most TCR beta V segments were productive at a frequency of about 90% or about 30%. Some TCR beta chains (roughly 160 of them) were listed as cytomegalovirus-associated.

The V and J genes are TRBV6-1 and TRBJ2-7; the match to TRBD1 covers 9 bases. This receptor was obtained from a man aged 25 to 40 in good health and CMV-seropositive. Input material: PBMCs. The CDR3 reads CASSEVQGALSFHF. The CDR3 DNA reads TGTGCCAGCAGTGAGGTACAGGGGGCTTTAAGTTTCCACTTC.